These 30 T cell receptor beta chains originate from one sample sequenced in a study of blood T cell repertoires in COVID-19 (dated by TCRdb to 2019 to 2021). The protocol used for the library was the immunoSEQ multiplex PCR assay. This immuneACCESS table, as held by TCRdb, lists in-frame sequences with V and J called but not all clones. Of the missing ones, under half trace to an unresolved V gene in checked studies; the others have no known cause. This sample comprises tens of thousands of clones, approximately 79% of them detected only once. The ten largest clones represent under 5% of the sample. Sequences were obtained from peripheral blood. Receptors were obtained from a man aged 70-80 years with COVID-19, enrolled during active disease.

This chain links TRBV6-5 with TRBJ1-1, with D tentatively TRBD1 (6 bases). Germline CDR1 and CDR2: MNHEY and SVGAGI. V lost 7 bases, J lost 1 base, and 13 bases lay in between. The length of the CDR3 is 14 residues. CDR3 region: CASNLGHQNTEAFF. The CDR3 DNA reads TGTGCCAGCAATTTGGGACACCAGAACACTGAAGCTTTCTTT.

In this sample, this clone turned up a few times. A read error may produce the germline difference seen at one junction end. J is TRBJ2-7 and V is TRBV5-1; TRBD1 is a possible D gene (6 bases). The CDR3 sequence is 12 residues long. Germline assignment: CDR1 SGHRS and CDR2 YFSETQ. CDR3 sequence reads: CASSLEGQGLNF. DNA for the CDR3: TGCGCCAGCAGCTTAGAGGGGCAGGGGTTAAACTTC.

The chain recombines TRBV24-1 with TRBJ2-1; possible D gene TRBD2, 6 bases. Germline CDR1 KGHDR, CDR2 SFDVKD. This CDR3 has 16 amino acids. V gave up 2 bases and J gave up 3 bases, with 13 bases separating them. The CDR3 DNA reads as TGTGCCACCAGTGATTCCACCGGGAGCAACTACAATGAGCAGTTCTTC. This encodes CATSDSTGSNYNEQFF.

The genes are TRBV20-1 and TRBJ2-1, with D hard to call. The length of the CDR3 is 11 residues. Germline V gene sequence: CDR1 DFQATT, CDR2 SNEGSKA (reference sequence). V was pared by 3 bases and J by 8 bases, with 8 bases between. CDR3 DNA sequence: TGCAGTGCTAGTTATCGGGATGAGCAGTTCTTC. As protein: CSASYRDEQFF.

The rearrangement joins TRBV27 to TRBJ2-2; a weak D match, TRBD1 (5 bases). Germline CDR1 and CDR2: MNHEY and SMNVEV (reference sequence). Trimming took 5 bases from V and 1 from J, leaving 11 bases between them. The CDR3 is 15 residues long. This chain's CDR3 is CASSPQAVNTGELFF. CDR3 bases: TGTGCCAGCAGTCCACAGGCGGTGAACACCGGGGAGCTGTTTTTT.

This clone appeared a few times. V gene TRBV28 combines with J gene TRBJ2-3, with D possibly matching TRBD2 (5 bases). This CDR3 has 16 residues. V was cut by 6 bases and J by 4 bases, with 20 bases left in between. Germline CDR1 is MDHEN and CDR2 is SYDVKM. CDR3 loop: CASSRGLTLGPDTQYF. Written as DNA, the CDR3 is TGTGCCAGCAGCCGAGGACTCACCCTGGGCCCAGATACGCAGTATTTT. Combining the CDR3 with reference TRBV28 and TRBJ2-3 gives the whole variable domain DVKVTQSSRYLVKRTGEKVFLECVQDMDHENMFWYRQDPGLGLRLIYFSYDVKMKEKGDIPEGYSVSREKKERFSLILESASTNQTSMYLCASSRGLTLGPDTQYFGPGTRLTVL.

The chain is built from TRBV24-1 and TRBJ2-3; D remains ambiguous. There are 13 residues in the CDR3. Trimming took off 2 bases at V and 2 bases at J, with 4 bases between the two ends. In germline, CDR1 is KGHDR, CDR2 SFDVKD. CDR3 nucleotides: TGTGCCACCAGTGATTATATCACAGATACGCAGTATTTT. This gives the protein CATSDYITDTQYF.

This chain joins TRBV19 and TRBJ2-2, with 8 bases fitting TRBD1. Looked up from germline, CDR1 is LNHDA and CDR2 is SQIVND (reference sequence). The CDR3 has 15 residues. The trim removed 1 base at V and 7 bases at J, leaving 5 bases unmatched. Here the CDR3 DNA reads TGTGCCAGTAGTATAGTCAGGGGGCTGGGCGGGGAGCTGTTTTTT. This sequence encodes CASSIVRGLGGELFF. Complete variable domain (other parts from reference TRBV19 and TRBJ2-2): DGGITQSPKYLFRKEGQNVTLSCEQNLNHDAMYWYRQDPGQGLRLIYYSQIVNDFQKGDIAEGYSVSREKKESFPLTVTSAQKNPTAFYLCASSIVRGLGGELFFGEGSRLTVL.

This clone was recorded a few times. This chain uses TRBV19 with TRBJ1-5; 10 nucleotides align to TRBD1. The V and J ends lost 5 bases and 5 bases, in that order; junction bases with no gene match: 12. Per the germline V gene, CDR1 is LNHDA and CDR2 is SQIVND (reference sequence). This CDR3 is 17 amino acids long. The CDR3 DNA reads TGTGCCAGTAGTTCCCGACAGGGGGCTAGGGGGCATCAGCCCCAGCATTTT. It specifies CASSSRQGARGHQPQHF. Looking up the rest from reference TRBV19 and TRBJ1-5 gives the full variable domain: DGGITQSPKYLFRKEGQNVTLSCEQNLNHDAMYWYRQDPGQGLRLIYYSQIVNDFQKGDIAEGYSVSREKKESFPLTVTSAQKNPTAFYLCASSSRQGARGHQPQHFGDGTRLSIL.

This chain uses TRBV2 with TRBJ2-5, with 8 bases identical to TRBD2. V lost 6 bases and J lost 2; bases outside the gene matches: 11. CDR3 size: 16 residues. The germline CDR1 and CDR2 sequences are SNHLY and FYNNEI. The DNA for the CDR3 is TGTGCCAGCAGGGGAAGGCGAGCGGGAGCACAAGAGACCCAGTACTTC. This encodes CASRGRRAGAQETQYF.

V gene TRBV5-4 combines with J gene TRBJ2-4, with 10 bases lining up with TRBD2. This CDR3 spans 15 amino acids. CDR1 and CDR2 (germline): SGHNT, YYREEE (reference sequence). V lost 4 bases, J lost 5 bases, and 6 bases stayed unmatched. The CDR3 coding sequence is TGTGCCAGCAGCCCCGGACTAGCGGCACAAAACATTCAGTACTTC. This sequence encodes CASSPGLAAQNIQYF.

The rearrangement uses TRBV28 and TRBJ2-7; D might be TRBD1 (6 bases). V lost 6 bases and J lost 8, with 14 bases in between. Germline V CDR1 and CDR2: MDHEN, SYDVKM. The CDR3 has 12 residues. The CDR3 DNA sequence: TGTGCCAGCAGCCCACAGGGTTTGAAGCAGTACTTC. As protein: CASSPQGLKQYF. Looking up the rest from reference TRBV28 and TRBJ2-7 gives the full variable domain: DVKVTQSSRYLVKRTGEKVFLECVQDMDHENMFWYRQDPGLGLRLIYFSYDVKMKEKGDIPEGYSVSREKKERFSLILESASTNQTSMYLCASSPQGLKQYFGPGTRLTVT.

The CDR3 sequence: CASSKLAAQGTQYF. As DNA, the CDR3 is TGTGCCAGCAGTAAATTAGCGGCGCAGGGGACCCAGTACTTC. The V gene is TRBV6-2 or TRBV6-3, the J gene TRBJ2-5, with D possibly being TRBD2 (6 bases). The V and J ends lost 5 bases and 7 bases respectively, with 17 bases between them. The CDR3 loop spans 14 amino acids. Germline loops: CDR1 MNHEY, CDR2 SVGEGT.

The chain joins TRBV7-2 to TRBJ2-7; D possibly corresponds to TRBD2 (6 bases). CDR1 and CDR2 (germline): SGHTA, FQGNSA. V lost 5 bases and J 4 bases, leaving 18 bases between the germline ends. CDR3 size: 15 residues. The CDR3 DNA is TGTGCCAGCAGCCCACGCGGAGCGGGTTCTTACGAGCAGTACTTC. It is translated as CASSPRGAGSYEQYF. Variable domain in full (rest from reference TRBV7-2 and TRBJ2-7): GAGVSQSPSNKVTEKGKDVELRCDPISGHTALYWYRQSLGQGLEFLIYFQGNSAPDKSGLPSDRFSAERTGGSVSTLTIQRTQQEDSAVYLCASSPRGAGSYEQYFGPGTRLTVT.

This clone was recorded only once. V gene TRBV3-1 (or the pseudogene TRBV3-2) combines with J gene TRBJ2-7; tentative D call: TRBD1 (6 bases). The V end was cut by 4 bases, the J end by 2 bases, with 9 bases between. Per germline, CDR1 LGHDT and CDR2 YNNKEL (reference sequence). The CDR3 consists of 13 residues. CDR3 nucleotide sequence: TGTGCCAGCAGCCCGACAGGTCCCTACGAGCAGTACTTC. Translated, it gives CASSPTGPYEQYF.

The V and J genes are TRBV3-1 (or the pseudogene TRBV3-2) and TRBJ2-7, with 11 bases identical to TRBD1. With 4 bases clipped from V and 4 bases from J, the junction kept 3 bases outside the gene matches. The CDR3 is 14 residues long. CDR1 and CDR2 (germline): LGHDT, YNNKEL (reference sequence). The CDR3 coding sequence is TGTGCCAGCAGCCCGGGACAGGGGGAATACGAGCAGTACTTC. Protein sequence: CASSPGQGEYEQYF.

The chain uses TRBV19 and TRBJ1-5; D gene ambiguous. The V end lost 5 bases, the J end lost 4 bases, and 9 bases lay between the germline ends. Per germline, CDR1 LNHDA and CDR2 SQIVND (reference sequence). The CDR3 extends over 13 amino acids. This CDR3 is CASSQRVNQPQHF. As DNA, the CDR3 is TGTGCCAGTAGTCAGCGGGTAAATCAGCCCCAGCATTTT.

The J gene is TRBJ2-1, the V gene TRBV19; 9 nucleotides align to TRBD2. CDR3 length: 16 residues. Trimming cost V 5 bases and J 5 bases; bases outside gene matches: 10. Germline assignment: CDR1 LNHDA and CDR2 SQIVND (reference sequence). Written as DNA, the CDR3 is TGTGCCAGTAGTGGTACTGGGCTAGCGGGAAACAATGAGCAGTTCTTC. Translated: CASSGTGLAGNNEQFF. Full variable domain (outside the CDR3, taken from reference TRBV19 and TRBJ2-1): DGGITQSPKYLFRKEGQNVTLSCEQNLNHDAMYWYRQDPGQGLRLIYYSQIVNDFQKGDIAEGYSVSREKKESFPLTVTSAQKNPTAFYLCASSGTGLAGNNEQFFGPGTRLTVL.

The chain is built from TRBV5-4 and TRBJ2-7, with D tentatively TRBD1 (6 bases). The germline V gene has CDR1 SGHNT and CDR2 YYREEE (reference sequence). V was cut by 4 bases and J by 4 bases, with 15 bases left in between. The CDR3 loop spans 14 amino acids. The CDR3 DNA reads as TGTGCCAGCAGCCTAAGTAGGGGGAAATACGAGCAGTACTTC. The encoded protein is CASSLSRGKYEQYF.

This CDR3 reads CASSGPTGKVYGYTF. CDR3 in DNA: TGTGCCAGCAGCGGACCGACAGGGAAAGTCTATGGCTACACCTTC. This chain uses TRBV7-9 with TRBJ1-2; 7 nucleotides align to TRBD1. The CDR3 is 15 residues long. The V gene end was trimmed by 5 bases and the J gene end by 4 bases; junction bases not matched to a gene: 10. CDR1 SEHNR and CDR2 FQNEAQ come from the germline V gene (reference sequence).

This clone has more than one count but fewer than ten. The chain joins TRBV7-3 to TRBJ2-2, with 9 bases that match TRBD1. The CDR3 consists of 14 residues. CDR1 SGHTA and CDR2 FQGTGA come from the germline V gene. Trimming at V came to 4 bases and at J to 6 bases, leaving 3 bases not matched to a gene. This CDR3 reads CASSSGTGSGELFF. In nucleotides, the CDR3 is TGTGCCAGCAGCTCCGGGACAGGGTCCGGGGAGCTGTTTTTT. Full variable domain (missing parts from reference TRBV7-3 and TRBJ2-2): GAGVSQTPSNKVTEKGKYVELRCDPISGHTALYWYRQSLGQGPEFLIYFQGTGAADDSGLPNDRFFAVRPEGSVSTLKIQRTERGDSAVYLCASSSGTGSGELFFGEGSRLTVL.

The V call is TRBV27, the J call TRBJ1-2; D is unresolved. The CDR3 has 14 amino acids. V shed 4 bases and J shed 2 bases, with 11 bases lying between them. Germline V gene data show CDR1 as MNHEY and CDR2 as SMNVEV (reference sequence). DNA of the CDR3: TGTGCCAGCAGTTCCCCCGGGGAAAACTATGGCTACACCTTC. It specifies CASSSPGENYGYTF.

CDR3 bases: TGTGCCAGCAGCTTAAAGCGGAACACCGGGGAGCTGTTTTTT. It codes for CASSLKRNTGELFF. The V call is TRBV7-9, the J call TRBJ2-2; no reliable D call. The CDR3 spans 14 residues. Deletions cut 2 bases from V and 1 base from J, with 5 bases between. Germline V gene lookup returns CDR1 SEHNR and CDR2 FQNEAQ (reference sequence).

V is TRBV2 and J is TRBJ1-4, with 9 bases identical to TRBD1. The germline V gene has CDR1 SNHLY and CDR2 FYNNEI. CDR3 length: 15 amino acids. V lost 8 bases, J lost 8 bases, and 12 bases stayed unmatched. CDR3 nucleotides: TGTGCCAGCGCGCCTATACAGGGGGCGGAAGAAAAACTGTTTTTT. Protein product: CASAPIQGAEEKLFF.

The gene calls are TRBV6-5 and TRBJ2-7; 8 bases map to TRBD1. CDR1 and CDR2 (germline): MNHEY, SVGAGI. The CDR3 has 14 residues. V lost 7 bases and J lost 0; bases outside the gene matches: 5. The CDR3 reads CASTGGVSSYEQYF. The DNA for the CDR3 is TGTGCCAGCACAGGGGGCGTAAGCTCCTACGAGCAGTACTTC.

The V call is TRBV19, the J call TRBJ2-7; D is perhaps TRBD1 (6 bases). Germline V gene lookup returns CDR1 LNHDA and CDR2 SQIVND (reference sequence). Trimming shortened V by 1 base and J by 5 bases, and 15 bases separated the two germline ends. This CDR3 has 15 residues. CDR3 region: CASSIGQGQINEQYF. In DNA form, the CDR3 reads TGTGCCAGTAGTATAGGGCAGGGGCAAATCAACGAGCAGTACTTC. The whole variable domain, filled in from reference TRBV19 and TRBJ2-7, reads DGGITQSPKYLFRKEGQNVTLSCEQNLNHDAMYWYRQDPGQGLRLIYYSQIVNDFQKGDIAEGYSVSREKKESFPLTVTSAQKNPTAFYLCASSIGQGQINEQYFGPGTRLTVT.

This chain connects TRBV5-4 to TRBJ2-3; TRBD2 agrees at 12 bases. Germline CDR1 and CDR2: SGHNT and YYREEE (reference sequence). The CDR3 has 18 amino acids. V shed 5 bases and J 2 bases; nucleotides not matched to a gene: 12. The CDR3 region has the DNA TGTGCCAGCAGGGTGGGGACTAGCGGGCTACAGACCACAGATACGCAGTATTTT. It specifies CASRVGTSGLQTTDTQYF.

CDR3 residues: CASSITSGGGSKQFF. CDR3 sequence (DNA): TGTGCCAGCAGTATCACTAGCGGAGGGGGGTCGAAGCAGTTCTTC. The gene calls are TRBV6-2 or TRBV6-3 and TRBJ2-1, with 8 positions matching TRBD2. The V and J ends lost 5 bases and 11 bases, in that order; junction bases with no gene match: 14. The CDR3 totals 15 residues. CDR1 and CDR2 (germline): MNHEY, SVGEGT.

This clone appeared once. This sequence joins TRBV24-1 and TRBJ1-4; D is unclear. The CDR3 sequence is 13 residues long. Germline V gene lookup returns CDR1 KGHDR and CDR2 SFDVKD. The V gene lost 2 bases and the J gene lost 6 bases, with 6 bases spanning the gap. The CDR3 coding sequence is TGTGCCACCAGTGATTCTTATTATGAAAAACTGTTTTTT. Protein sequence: CATSDSYYEKLFF.

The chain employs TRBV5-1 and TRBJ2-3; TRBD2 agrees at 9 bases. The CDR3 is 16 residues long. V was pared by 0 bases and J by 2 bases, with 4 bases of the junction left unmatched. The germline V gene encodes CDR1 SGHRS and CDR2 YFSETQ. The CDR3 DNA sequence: TGCGCCAGCAGCTTGGTATTAGCGGGAGCCACAGATACGCAGTATTTT. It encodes CASSLVLAGATDTQYF.